This T cell receptor beta chain was recovered during a study of T cell changes during pregnancy in multiple sclerosis. Trimming removed 4 bases from V and 6 bases from J, with 9 bases in between. The CDR3 runs 12 residues. Germline CDR1 reads SQVTM; CDR2 reads ANQGSEA. Sequencing was performed with immunoSEQ multiplex PCR; in TCRdb, only in-frame clones are kept and a portion is missing. The data contain over 40,000 clones, 88% of them seen just once; the ten biggest clones take up 5.5% to 6.5%. The specimen comprised CD8+ T cells from peripheral blood mononuclear cells, sampled after pregnancy. The receptor comes from a female donor in good health, enrolled as a control in a pregnancy study. The chain is built from TRBV29-1 and TRBJ1-4, with D maybe TRBD1 (6 bases). In DNA form, the CDR3 reads TGCAGCGTTGCGGGGGGCGATGAAAAACTGTTTTTT. This translates into CSVAGGDEKLFF.